A single T cell receptor beta chain is shown here with its context. PCR employed 60 Vbeta and 13 Jbeta primers. Method: immunoSEQ multiplex PCR; TCRdb's copy keeps in-frame clones and lacks some. The sample has around 100,000 clones; about four fifths are singletons. This specimen comes from a study of cytomegalovirus exposure and HLA in healthy donors. V shed 6 bases, J shed 0 bases, and the junction held 9 bases outside the gene matches. Per germline, CDR1 SGHTA and CDR2 FQGNSA. The CDR3 totals 17 residues. The sample consisted of PBMCs. The sequence came from a man between 25 and 39 years old in good health and CMV-seropositive. J is TRBJ2-1 and V is TRBV7-2; 9 bases align to TRBD2. The CDR3 loop reads CASRVQAGGSSYNEQFF. The CDR3 region has the DNA TGTGCCAGCAGGGTTCAAGCGGGGGGCAGCTCCTACAATGAGCAGTTCTTC.